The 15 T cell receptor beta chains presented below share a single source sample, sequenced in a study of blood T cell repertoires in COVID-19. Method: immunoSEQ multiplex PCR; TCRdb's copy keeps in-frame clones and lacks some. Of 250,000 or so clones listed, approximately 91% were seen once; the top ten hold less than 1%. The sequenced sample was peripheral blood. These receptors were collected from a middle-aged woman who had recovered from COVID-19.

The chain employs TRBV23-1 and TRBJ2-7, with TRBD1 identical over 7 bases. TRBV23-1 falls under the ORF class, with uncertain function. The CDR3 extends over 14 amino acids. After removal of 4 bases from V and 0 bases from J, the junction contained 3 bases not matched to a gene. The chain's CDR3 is CASSRAGGSYEQYF. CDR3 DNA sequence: TGCGCCAGCAGTCGGGCAGGGGGCTCCTACGAGCAGTACTTC.

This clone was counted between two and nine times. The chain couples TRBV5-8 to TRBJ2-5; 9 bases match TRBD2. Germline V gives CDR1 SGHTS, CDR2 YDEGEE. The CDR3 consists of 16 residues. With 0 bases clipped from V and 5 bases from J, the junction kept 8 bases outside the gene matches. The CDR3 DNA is TGTGCCAGCAGCTTGGGAAGTGGCGGGAGGGCGGAGACCCAGTACTTC. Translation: CASSLGSGGRAETQYF.

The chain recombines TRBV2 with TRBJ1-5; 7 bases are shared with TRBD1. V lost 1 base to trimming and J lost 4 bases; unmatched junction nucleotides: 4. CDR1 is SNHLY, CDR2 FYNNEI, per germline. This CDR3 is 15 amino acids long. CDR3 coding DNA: TGTGCCAGCAGTGAAGAGACAGGGCTAAATCAGCCCCAGCATTTT. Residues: CASSEETGLNQPQHF.

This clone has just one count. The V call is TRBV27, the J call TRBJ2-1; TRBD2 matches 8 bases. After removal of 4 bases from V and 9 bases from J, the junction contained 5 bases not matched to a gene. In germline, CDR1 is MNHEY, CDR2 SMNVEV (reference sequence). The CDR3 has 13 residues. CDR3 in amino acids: CASSSGLASEQFF. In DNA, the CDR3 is TGTGCCAGCAGTTCCGGACTAGCTAGTGAGCAGTTCTTC.

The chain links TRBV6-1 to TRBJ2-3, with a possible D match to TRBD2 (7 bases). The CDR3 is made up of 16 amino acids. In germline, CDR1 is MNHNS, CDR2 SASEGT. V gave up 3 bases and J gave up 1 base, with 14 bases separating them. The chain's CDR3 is CASSDVGGEGTDTQYF. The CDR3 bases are TGTGCCAGCAGTGATGTAGGGGGGGAGGGCACAGATACGCAGTATTTT.

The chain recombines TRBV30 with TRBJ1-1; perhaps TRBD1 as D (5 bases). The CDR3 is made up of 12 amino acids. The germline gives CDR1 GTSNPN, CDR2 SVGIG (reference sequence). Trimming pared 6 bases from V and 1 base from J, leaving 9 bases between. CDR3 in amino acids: CACRQTNTEAFF. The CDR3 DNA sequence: TGTGCCTGTAGACAGACGAACACTGAAGCTTTCTTT.

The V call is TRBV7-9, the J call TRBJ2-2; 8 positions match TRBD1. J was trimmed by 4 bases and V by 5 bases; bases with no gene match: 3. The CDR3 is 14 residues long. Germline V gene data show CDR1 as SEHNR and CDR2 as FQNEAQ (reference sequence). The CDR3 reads CASSPDRGTGELFF. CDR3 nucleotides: TGTGCCAGCAGCCCAGACAGGGGCACCGGGGAGCTGTTTTTT.

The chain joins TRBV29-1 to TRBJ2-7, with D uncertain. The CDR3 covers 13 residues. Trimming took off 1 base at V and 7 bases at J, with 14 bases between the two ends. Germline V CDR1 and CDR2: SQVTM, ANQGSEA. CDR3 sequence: CSVEAGALREQYF. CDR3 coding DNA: TGCAGCGTTGAAGCTGGAGCCCTTAGGGAGCAGTACTTC.

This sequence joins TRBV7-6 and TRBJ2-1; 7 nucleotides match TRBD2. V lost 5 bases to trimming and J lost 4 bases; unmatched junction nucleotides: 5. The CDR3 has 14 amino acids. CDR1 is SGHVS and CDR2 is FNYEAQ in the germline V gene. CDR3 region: CASSRTSRYNEQFF. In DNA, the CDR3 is TGTGCCAGCAGCCGGACTAGTCGGTACAATGAGCAGTTCTTC.

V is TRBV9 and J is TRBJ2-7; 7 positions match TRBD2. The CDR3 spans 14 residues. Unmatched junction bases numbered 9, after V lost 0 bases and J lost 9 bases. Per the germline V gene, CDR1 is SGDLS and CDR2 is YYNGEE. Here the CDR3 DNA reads TGTGCCAGCAGCGTAGTGCCCACTAGCGAAGGGCAGTACTTC. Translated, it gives CASSVVPTSEGQYF. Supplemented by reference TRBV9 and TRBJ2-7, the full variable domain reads DSGVTQTPKHLITATGQRVTLRCSPRSGDLSVYWYQQSLDQGLQFLIQYYNGEERAKGNILERFSAQQFPDLHSELNLSSLELGDSALYFCASSVVPTSEGQYFGPGTRLTVT.

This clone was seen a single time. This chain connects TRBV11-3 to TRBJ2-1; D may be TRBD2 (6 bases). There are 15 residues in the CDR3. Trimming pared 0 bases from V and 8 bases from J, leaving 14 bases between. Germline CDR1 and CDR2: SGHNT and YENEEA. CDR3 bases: TGTGCCAGCAGCTTAGATTCGACTAGGGGCGATGAGCAGTTCTTC. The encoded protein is CASSLDSTRGDEQFF.

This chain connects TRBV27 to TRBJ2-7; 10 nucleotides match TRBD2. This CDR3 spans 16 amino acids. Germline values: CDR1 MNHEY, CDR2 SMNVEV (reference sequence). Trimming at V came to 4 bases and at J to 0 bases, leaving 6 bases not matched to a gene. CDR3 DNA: TGTGCCAGCAGTTCCCATGAGCGGGAGGGCTCCTACGAGCAGTACTTC. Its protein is CASSSHEREGSYEQYF.

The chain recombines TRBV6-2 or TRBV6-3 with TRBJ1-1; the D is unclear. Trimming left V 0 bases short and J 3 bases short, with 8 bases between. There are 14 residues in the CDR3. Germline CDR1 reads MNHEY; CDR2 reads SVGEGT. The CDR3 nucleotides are TGTGCCAGCAGTTACTCGAAGGCGGACACTGAAGCTTTCTTT. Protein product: CASSYSKADTEAFF.

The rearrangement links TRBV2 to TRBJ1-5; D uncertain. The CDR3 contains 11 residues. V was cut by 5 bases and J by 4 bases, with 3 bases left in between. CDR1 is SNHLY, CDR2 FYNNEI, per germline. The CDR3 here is CASSLNQPQHF. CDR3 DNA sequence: TGTGCCAGCAGTTTAAATCAGCCCCAGCATTTT.

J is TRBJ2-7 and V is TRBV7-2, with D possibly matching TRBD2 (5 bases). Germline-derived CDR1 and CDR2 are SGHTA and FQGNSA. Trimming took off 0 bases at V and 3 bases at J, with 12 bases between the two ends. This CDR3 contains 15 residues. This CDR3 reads CASSLAGGGGYEQYF. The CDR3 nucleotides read TGTGCCAGCAGCTTAGCCGGTGGTGGAGGCTACGAGCAGTACTTC.